Listed here is a single T cell receptor beta chain. Germline V gene sequence: CDR1 SNHLY, CDR2 FYNNEI. This CDR3 is built from 12 residues. This entry belongs to a study of T cells expressing NK-cell markers. TCRdb reprocessed the 5' RACE reads and stores each CDR3 protein as one record, lacking DNA. The sample shows approximately 420,000 distinct CDR3 sequences, and approximately 12% sits with its ten largest clones. The sequence derives from a woman aged 45-60 years in good health. The specimen sequenced was blood T cells: a sorted CD56 or NKG2C T cell subset, CD4+ or CD8+ T cells, or bulk PBMC T cells (not recorded which). The rearrangement uses TRBV2 and TRBJ1-6. CDR3 sequence reads: CASSENNSPLHF.